The TCR beta chain under discussion was sequenced for a study of cytomegalovirus exposure and HLA in healthy donors. Both 60 Vbeta primers and 13 Jbeta primers went into the PCR. Only in-frame clones appear in the TCRdb table, and some are missing; sequencing was by immunoSEQ multiplex PCR. The sample holds under 200,000 clones, roughly three quarters seen once. The CDR3 sequence is 15 residues long. Per the germline V gene, CDR1 is SGHTA and CDR2 is FQGNSA. Trimming left V 2 bases short and J 9 bases short, with 17 bases between. General study results and limits: In a later analysis, TCR beta V- and J-gene trimming was associated with a missense DCLRE1C variant.

To note about this clone: Its matching antigen is unknown.

The material sequenced was PBMCs. J is TRBJ1-5 and V is TRBV7-2; a weak D match, TRBD1 (5 bases). The source of this sequence is a man in his late teens or twenties in good health and CMV-seropositive. The CDR3 region is CASSLNSGGERPQHF. Here the CDR3 DNA reads TGTGCCAGCAGCTTAAACTCGGGGGGGGAACGGCCCCAGCATTTT. The whole variable domain, filled in from reference TRBV7-2 and TRBJ1-5, reads GAGVSQSPSNKVTEKGKDVELRCDPISGHTALYWYRQSLGQGLEFLIYFQGNSAPDKSGLPSDRFSAERTGGSVSTLTIQRTQQEDSAVYLCASSLNSGGERPQHFGDGTRLSIL.